This TCR beta chain was profiled in a study of blood T cells in healthy people across ages. A second PCR, run for roughly 7 to 12 cycles, used a sample-barcoded 5' primer plus a J-beta primer mix. At least 3 million CDR3-containing paired-end reads were obtained per sample. One entry per CDR3 protein results from TCRdb running MiXCR on the 5' RACE reads. The profile covers over 700,000 distinct CDR3 sequences, with 20% to 30% appearing a single time and 9.4% taken by the ten largest. CDR3 length equals 15 residues. V lost 0 bases, J lost 8 bases, and 12 bases stayed unmatched. Germline V gives CDR1 SQVTM, CDR2 ANQGSEA. Study-level points and caveats: A roughly linear age-dependent decrease characterized TCR beta diversity per million T cells.

On this clonotype itself: The antigen is not known.

This same sample was also part of a study on T cells of mothers and their children. That study adds: Related pairs of mothers and children showed slightly higher, non-significant overlap versus unrelated pairs. Across the analysis, no persistent microchimeric T cell clones were detected.

The specimen sequenced was blood. This TCR was sampled from a boy aged 10-17 years in good health. The chain carries TRBV29-1 and TRBJ1-2, with 7 bases that match TRBD1. In nucleotides, the CDR3 is TGCAGCGTTGAAGATCTAGTGACAGGGTCAGGCGGCTACACCTTC. This gives the protein CSVEDLVTGSGGYTF.